Presented here are 18 T cell receptor beta chains from one specimen sequenced in a study of a mutant IDH1 vaccine in newly diagnosed glioma. Time point defined: week 23, last vaccination. A single vaccine dose contained 300 ug of mutant IDH1 20-mer peptide, and topical imiquimod was used with it. These receptors have no identified antigens. The table came from immunoSEQ multiplex PCR; TCRdb's copy has only in-frame clones and leaves some out. The sample records about 82,000 clones, 65% to 90% being singletons. The sequenced sample was PBMCs, obtained from a glioma patient whose treatment included an IDH1 peptide vaccine. These receptors were collected from a young man with glioma. Some clones in this sample may be carry-over from other donors' samples.

The chain combines TRBV5-8 with TRBJ1-5; unclear D gene. V lost 0 bases, J lost 4 bases, and 5 bases lay in between. This CDR3 contains 13 residues. Germline V lookup: CDR1 SGHTS, CDR2 YDEGEE. The CDR3 DNA sequence: TGTGCCAGCAGCTTGGACCCTAATCAGCCCCAGCATTTT. Translating gives CASSLDPNQPQHF.

The V and J genes are TRBV7-7 and TRBJ2-5; perhaps D is TRBD1 or TRBD2 (6 bases each). CDR3 length: 15 amino acids. Germline loops: CDR1 SSHAT, CDR2 FNYEAQ (reference sequence). V was pared by 1 base and J by 1 base, with 10 bases between. The CDR3: CASSLVGGRQETQYF. The CDR3 DNA reads as TGTGCCAGCAGCTTAGTCGGGGGCCGCCAAGAGACCCAGTACTTC. The whole variable domain, remainder taken from reference TRBV7-7 and TRBJ2-5, is GAGVSQSPRYKVTKRGQDVTLRCDPISSHATLYWYQQALGQGPEFLTYFNYEAQPDKSGLPSDRFSAERPEGSISTLTIQRTEQRDSAMYRCASSLVGGRQETQYFGPGTRLLVL.

This chain links TRBV6-6 with TRBJ2-7; D could derive from TRBD1 or TRBD2 (5 bases each). V was clipped by 0 bases and J by 2 bases, with 11 bases between them. This CDR3 spans 15 amino acids. Germline lookup yields CDR1 MNHNY and CDR2 SVGAGI (reference sequence). CDR3 residues: CASSYSGTAAYEQYF. In DNA, the CDR3 is TGTGCCAGCAGTTACTCCGGGACCGCAGCCTACGAGCAGTACTTC.

This chain links TRBV19 with TRBJ1-1, with a tentative D call TRBD1 (6 bases). The CDR3 consists of 15 residues. Germline V lookup: CDR1 LNHDA, CDR2 SQIVND (reference sequence). V was clipped by 5 bases and J by 1 base, with 14 bases between them. In nucleotides, the CDR3 is TGTGCCAGTAGTTCCTCAGGGGTTTCGAACACTGAAGCTTTCTTT. Its protein product is CASSSSGVSNTEAFF.

The chain employs TRBV15 and TRBJ1-2, with a tentative D call TRBD1 (5 bases). V lost 0 bases, J lost 3 bases, and 11 bases lay in between. The CDR3 has 15 amino acids. Germline V lookup: CDR1 LNHNV, CDR2 YYDKDF (reference sequence). CDR3 sequence (DNA): TGTGCCACCAGCAGAGAAGTGGACACATACTATGGCTACACCTTC. Its translation: CATSREVDTYYGYTF.

The table lists this clone with a count of one. The J gene is TRBJ2-3, the V gene TRBV5-1, with 9 bases lining up with TRBD1. V was clipped by 5 bases and J by 3 bases; unmatched bases: 4. Germline lookup yields CDR1 SGHRS and CDR2 YFSETQ. The CDR3 totals 14 residues. The CDR3 region has the DNA TGCGCCAGCAGGACGGGGACAGGGACAGATACGCAGTATTTT. Its translation: CASRTGTGTDTQYF.

This clone was counted only a few times. The chain employs TRBV7-9 and TRBJ2-1; possibly TRBD2 for D (6 bases). This CDR3 region has 14 residues. CDR1 and CDR2 from the germline V gene are SEHNR and FQNEAQ (reference sequence). V was trimmed by 0 bases and J by 12 bases, leaving 15 bases between them. In nucleotides, the CDR3 is TGTGCCAGCAGCTTAGCGGGACTGGTGGTGGGGCAGTTCTTC. Its translation: CASSLAGLVVGQFF.

The chain carries TRBV2 and TRBJ1-2; TRBD1 aligns across 7 bases. Germline V gene lookup returns CDR1 SNHLY and CDR2 FYNNEI. V gave up 5 bases and J gave up 6 bases; unmatched junction bases: 9. The CDR3 spans 14 residues. The CDR3 coding sequence is TGTGCCAGCAGTCCCTACAGGGGATACGATGGCTACACCTTC. Translating it yields CASSPYRGYDGYTF.

This sequence joins TRBV28 and TRBJ1-5, with D maybe TRBD1 (6 bases). Per germline, CDR1 MDHEN and CDR2 SYDVKM. Trimming pared 10 bases from V and 2 bases from J, leaving 18 bases between. This CDR3 comprises 15 residues. The CDR3 reads CATASPAGGNQPQHF. CDR3 DNA sequence: TGTGCCACCGCCTCCCCCGCAGGGGGCAATCAGCCCCAGCATTTT.

The V and J genes are TRBV11-2 and TRBJ1-1; 7 nucleotides match TRBD1. Germline lookup yields CDR1 SGHAT and CDR2 FQNNGV. The length of the CDR3 is 15 residues. V was clipped by 2 bases and J by 1 base; unmatched bases: 4. In DNA, the CDR3 is TGTGCCAGCAGCTTATTGACAGGGTCGAACACTGAAGCTTTCTTT. This codes for CASSLLTGSNTEAFF.

This clone was observed a handful of times. This CDR3 reads CAISSSYEQYF. CDR3 in DNA: TGTGCCATCAGTTCCTCCTACGAGCAGTACTTC. The V and J genes are TRBV10-3 and TRBJ2-7, with D hard to call. Trimming left V 5 bases short and J 0 bases short, with 2 bases between. The germline V gene has CDR1 ENHRY and CDR2 SYGVKD. There are 11 residues in the CDR3.

The gene calls are TRBV10-3 and TRBJ2-5, with unresolved D. CDR3 length equals 11 residues. With 2 bases removed from V and 5 bases from J, the gap between germline ends came to 3 bases. Per the germline V gene, CDR1 is ENHRY and CDR2 is SYGVKD. The CDR3 region is CAISEQETQYF. CDR3 DNA: TGTGCCATCAGTGAGCAGGAGACCCAGTACTTC.

This chain links TRBV7-3 with TRBJ1-4; 11 bases fit TRBD1. With 1 base clipped from V and 8 bases from J, the junction kept 3 bases outside the gene matches. This CDR3 region has 15 residues. From germline, CDR1 is SGHTA and CDR2 FQGTGA. CDR3 loop: CASSLSGDRGEKLFF. CDR3 coding DNA: TGTGCCAGCAGCTTAAGCGGGGACAGGGGGGAAAAACTGTTTTTT.

The DNA of the CDR3 is TGTGCCAGCAGCCGTACAGGGGTCCATGAGCAGTTCTTC. Amino acid sequence: CASSRTGVHEQFF. The chain is built from TRBV5-5 and TRBJ2-1; 7 nucleotides align to TRBD1. Germline V gene lookup returns CDR1 SGHKS and CDR2 YYEKEE (reference sequence). Germline trimming cut 4 bases from V and 8 bases from J; bases unmatched to any gene: 6. This CDR3 spans 13 amino acids.

The rearrangement joins TRBV4-1 to TRBJ1-2, with a weak D call TRBD1 (6 bases). The V end lost 5 bases, the J end lost 4 bases, and 14 bases lay between the germline ends. Looked up from germline, CDR1 is MGHRA and CDR2 is YSYEKL. CDR3 length equals 14 residues. CDR3 bases: TGCGCCAGCAGCTACCTTGGACAGTCCTATGGCTACACCTTC. This translates into CASSYLGQSYGYTF.

The chain carries TRBV21-1 and TRBJ1-2; the tabulated D call, TRBD1, remains unverified against the DNA. TRBV21-1 is marked as a pseudogene. The CDR3 extends over 18 amino acids. CDR3 region: CASSSRGDRLKPDYGYTF. The DNA for the CDR3 is TGTGCCAGCAGTTCAAGGGGGGACAGACTAAAACCTGACTATGGCTACACCTTC.

V gene TRBV6-1 combines with J gene TRBJ2-1, with 8 bases identical to TRBD2. V dropped 6 bases and J dropped 9; count of bases not matched to a gene: 10. Per the germline V gene, CDR1 is MNHNS and CDR2 is SASEGT. This CDR3 has 14 residues. This CDR3 reads CASRGSGGPFEQFF. CDR3 bases: TGTGCCAGCAGGGGGTCGGGAGGGCCGTTTGAGCAGTTCTTC.

This clone was seen only once. DNA for the CDR3: TGTGCCAGCAGTGAAGTGGTAGGGATTAGAGATACGCAGTATTTT. This translates into CASSEVVGIRDTQYF. The V and J genes are TRBV6-1 and TRBJ2-3; no firm D call. Trimming cost V 1 base and J 5 bases, with 13 bases left between them. Germline lookup yields CDR1 MNHNS and CDR2 SASEGT. The CDR3 loop spans 15 amino acids.